This TCR beta chain was captured by sequencing in a study of T cells in women clearing cervical HPV infection (dated by TCRdb to about 2018). Broadly, across the study: The cases were 20 to 30 women with histologically confirmed HPV16-related CIN3 or worse, and 2 of those women had invasive cancers. Controls were 25 to 30 women whose single incident HPV16 infection cleared within 12 months without precancer or cancer developing. Case blood was taken at the visit when the lesion was first identified, whereas control blood was taken when infection was no longer detected. For cases, the median interval between lesion detection and blood sampling was over 130 days, with an interquartile range of roughly 80 to 200 days. HLA typing was available for only a few women, so HLA type could not be excluded as a confounder. The exploratory proof-of-principle case-control study was nested within the Guanacaste HPV Natural History Study in Costa Rica and compared TCR repertoires across cervical HPV16 outcomes. Cases were matched to controls by age within five years and by the year the sample was collected. Median age was roughly 32 years in cases versus over 37 in controls, and baseline characteristics did not differ significantly. The parent cohort enrolled roughly 9,400 women aged 18 or older in Guanacaste, Costa Rica, in about 1992 to 1995 and followed the women for less than eight years. Quality controls consisted of five blinded duplicates per group, for a total of roughly 60 samples made up of around 50 participants and ten or so replicates. Broader findings and caveats from the paper: CIN3+ cases had significantly higher TCR repertoire richness than controls across sequencing depths, but evenness did not differ between the groups. Because of the cross-sectional design, the study could not determine whether the associations came before infection or resulted from infection, and neither effector/memory subsets nor HPV-specific T cells were isolated. Because the number of T cells in each sample was unknown, differences in richness could reflect differing T-cell content rather than repertoire biology. Lower TRBV6-7 relative abundance was observed in cases than in controls (around 0.11% versus 0.15%; Bonferroni P = 0.0008). Random forest classifiers combining richness and V gene abundances distinguished cases from controls with an estimated AUC of approximately 0.8.

Every participant had a single incident cervical HPV16 infection, and women with prevalent HPV16 infections were excluded. Cervical HPV DNA was detected with MY09/MY11 PCR, and genotyping was done by dot-blot hybridization. Under 19 mL of heparinized blood were centrifuged, and the buffy coat was aliquoted, frozen at -30°C, then stored at -80°C. QIAGEN kits were used to extract genomic DNA from buffy coat specimens. In regard to this clone: This clone's antigen is unknown. The read is 3 residues too short to cover the CDR3 end, so that end is filled in from the germline J gene.

The CDR3 starts with the cysteine, ends with the phenylalanine, and has 12 residues. The 27 bases shown cover part of the CDR3, and their frame starts at base 1. The junction shows trimming of 2 bases on V and 3 bases on J, plus 4 bases between the germline ends. From the germline V gene, CDR1 is SGHTA and CDR2 is FQGNSA. TCR beta CDR3 regions were amplified by multiplex PCR from an average of around 1,200 ng genomic DNA per sample using the immunoSEQ assay. Primer bias was corrected in the assay by using a complete synthetic TCR repertoire to establish an amplification baseline. Amplicons were sequenced on the Illumina platform. The source study handled its data this way. Sequence errors were corrected by clustering with frequency ratios and a modified nearest-neighbor algorithm, and the sequences were then analyzed in the immunoSEQ Analyzer using IMGT gene definitions. At each rarefaction depth, TCR richness and evenness were averaged across 20 rarefaction repeats, and any sample with fewer sequences than the depth was left out. Relative abundances of V, D and J genes were compared between groups using Wilcoxon rank sum tests, with FDR correction applied. An intraclass correlation of 95% to 97% for TCR richness and an average of roughly 76% across 66 gene segments were obtained from the blinded duplicates. Drawn from immuneACCESS, this table holds only the in-frame rearrangements with V and J called that TCRdb kept. Clones are partly lost; checked studies trace under half to an unresolved V gene and leave the rest unexplained. V, J and clone size were drawn from that table, and D and trimming were deduced from the DNA. The table for this sample records 31,000 or so clones. The ten biggest clones cover approximately 7.5% of the sample.

Material for sequencing was blood buffy coat. The rearranged chain carries TRBV7-2 and TRBJ1-2; the D segment cannot be called with confidence. The clonotype was recovered from a woman aged 18-70 years with a cervical HPV16 infection that either progressed to CIN3+ or cleared (not recorded which). The CDR3 DNA, read in part, is TGTGCCAGCAGCTTAAGCCACTATGGC. Translated, this is CASSLSHYG. The CDR3 in full is CASSLSHYGYTF.